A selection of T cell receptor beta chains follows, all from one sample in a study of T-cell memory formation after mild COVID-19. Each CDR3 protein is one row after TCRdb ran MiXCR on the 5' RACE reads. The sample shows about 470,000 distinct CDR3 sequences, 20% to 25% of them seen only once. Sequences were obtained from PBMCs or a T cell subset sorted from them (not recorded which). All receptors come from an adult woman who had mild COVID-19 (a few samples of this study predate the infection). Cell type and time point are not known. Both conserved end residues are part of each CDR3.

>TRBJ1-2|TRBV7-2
CASSFDRGQGYTF
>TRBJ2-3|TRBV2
CASRGDQTDTQYF
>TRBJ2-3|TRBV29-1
CSVDGWTGAADTQYF
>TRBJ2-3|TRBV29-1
CSVLGGVRSSLDTQYF
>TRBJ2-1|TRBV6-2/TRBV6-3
CATSRTSGFSYNEQFF
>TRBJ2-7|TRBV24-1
CATSEPDRDGEQYF
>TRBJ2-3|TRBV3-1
CASSPLPLLRQGGTDTQYF
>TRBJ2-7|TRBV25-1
CASSTQRAGDSYEQYF
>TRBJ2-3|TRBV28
CASSFSPVEAGVSDTQYF
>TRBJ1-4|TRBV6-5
CASSSGQGNEKLFF
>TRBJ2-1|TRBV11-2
CASSTGAYNEQFF
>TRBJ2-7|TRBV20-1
CSAQTGGATYEQYF
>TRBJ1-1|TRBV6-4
CASSGRGTEAFF
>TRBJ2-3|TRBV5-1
CASSLALAGSTDTQYF
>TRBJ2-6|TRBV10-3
CATSGGSGANVLTF
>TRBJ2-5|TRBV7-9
CASSSGTRLVPGTQYF
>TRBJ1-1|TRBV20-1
CSAVLQGVTEAFF
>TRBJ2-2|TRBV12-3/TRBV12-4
CASSLFLAGGPAGELFF
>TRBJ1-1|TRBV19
CASGPDRGLLGAFF
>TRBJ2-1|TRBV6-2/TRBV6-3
CASSGSGTSGRTIYNEQFF
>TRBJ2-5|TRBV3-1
CASSLLLGRGGEETQYF
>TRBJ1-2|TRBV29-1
CSVEDYRGTAGYTF
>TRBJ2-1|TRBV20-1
CSARIAGIGTSTGVGAYNEQFF
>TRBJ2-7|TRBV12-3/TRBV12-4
CASSPFGPAPGEQYF
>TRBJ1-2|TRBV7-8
CASSLAMGGGYGYTF
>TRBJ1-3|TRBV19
CASSSHRGSGNTIYF
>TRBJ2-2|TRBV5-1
CASSEFSNTGELFF
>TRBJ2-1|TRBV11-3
CASSLGREWNNEQFF
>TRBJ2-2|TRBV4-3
CASSQDPGTVNTGELFF
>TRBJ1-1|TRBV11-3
CASSLRSEQPKRIF
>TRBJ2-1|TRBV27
CASSPLSGARGDEQFF
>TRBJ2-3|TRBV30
CAWSARLARPSTDTQYF
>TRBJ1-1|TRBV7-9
CASSPGQTMNTEAFF
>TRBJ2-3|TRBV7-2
CASSGRQGTPTDTQYF
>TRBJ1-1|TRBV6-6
CASSRPMNTEAFF
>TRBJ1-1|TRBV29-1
CSVEKGAKDTEAFF
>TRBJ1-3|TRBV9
CASSVGGATLSGNTIYF
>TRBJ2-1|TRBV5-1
CASSRGQPFYNEQFF
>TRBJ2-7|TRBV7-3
CASSPRGLSYEQYF
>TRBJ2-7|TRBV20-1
CSARGDRLLHEQYF
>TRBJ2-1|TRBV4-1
CASSPLDWGSYNEQFF
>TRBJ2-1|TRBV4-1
CASSSGGEQFF
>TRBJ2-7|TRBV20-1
CSARDPDRTSLPYEQYF
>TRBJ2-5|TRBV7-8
CASSGRETQYF
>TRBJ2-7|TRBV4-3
CASSQGTGRTYEQYF
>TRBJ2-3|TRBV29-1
CSVERGTGTDTQYF
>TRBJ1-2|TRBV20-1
CSARVPGLTNYGYTF
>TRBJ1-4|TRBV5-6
CASSSTNEKLFF
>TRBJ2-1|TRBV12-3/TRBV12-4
CASSFLLGPLNEQFF
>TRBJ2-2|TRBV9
CASSDINTGELFF
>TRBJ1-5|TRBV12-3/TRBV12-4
CASSRPGQGNQPQHF
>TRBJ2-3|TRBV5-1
CASSLERGLEADTQYF
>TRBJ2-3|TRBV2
CASSEGGTGQGLTDTQYF
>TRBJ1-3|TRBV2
CASSYRQGASGNTIYF
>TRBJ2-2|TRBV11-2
CASSLGREAGELFF
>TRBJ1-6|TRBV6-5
CASSYLGGTGPRRYNSPLHF
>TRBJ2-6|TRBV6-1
CASSEISSGANVLTF
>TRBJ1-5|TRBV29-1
CSVGWGSGPQHF
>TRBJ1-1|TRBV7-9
CASSLSQAHKERMNTEAFF
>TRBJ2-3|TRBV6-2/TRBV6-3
CASSRKTDTQYF